This T cell receptor beta chain was retrieved from a study of shared clonotypes between healthy human individuals. Whole-study context: Each donor contributed plates that comprised three CD4 naive, three CD4 memory, two CD8 naive and one CD8 memory. General study findings and limits: Memory subsets generally showed lower estimated richness than naive subsets.

Per germline, CDR1 LNHDA and CDR2 SQIVND (reference sequence). V shed 5 bases, J shed 1 base, and the junction held 5 bases outside the gene matches. This CDR3 region has 15 residues. Only in-frame clones appear in the TCRdb table, and some are missing; sequencing was by immunoSEQ multiplex PCR. There are some 1 million clones in the sample; about 74% occur only once, and about 1.5% lies in the top ten. With regard to this clone: The target antigen is unknown.

The source is a man aged 18 to 35 in good health. Sequencing input: memory CD4+ T cells sorted from blood. Subset here: CD45RA-negative fraction. This chain uses TRBV19 with TRBJ1-1; 9 nucleotides agree with TRBD1. CDR3 residues: CASSSQGQGNTEAFF. The DNA for the CDR3 is TGTGCCAGTAGTTCTCAGGGACAGGGGAACACTGAAGCTTTCTTT. Combining the CDR3 with reference TRBV19 and TRBJ1-1 gives the whole variable domain DGGITQSPKYLFRKEGQNVTLSCEQNLNHDAMYWYRQDPGQGLRLIYYSQIVNDFQKGDIAEGYSVSREKKESFPLTVTSAQKNPTAFYLCASSSQGQGNTEAFFGQGTRLTVV.